Described below is a single T cell receptor beta chain sequence and its context. Antigen: not known. Some clones are missing from TCRdb's copy, which holds only in-frame ones; the method was immunoSEQ multiplex PCR. This sample carries 85,000 to 100,000 clones, 85% to 90% of them seen once, and the ten largest clones take 3.5% to 4.5%. Germline V CDR1 and CDR2: SGHAT, FQDESV (reference sequence). Trimming took off 4 bases at V and 8 bases at J, with 13 bases between the two ends. This CDR3 is 13 amino acids long. The record originates from a study of T cell responses to AZD1222 COVID-19 vaccine. The wider study: Pooled together were second doses at about 4 or about 12 weeks. Findings of the study overall: White British donors predominated, females outnumbered males, and clonal diversity was possibly underestimated. The repertoires were collected only after the peak T cell response. Reports indicate that nearly half of spike-specific TCRs are directed at unmutated variant regions.

This chain connects TRBV11-1 to TRBJ2-3; a weak D match, TRBD1 (6 bases). The origin of this receptor is an adult in good health. This specimen consisted of peripheral blood, obtained on day 0 of AZD1222 vaccination. The CDR3 nucleotides are TGTGCCAGCAGCTCGGACAGCGCATCTACGCAGTATTTT. The encoded protein is CASSSDSASTQYF.